This entry concerns a single TCR beta chain. The entry originates in a study of control samples from healthy donors and cancer patients. Generated by immunoSEQ multiplex PCR, the TCRdb table keeps only in-frame clones and is missing some. This sample has 130,000 or so clones, with roughly nine tenths found just once. The CDR3 covers 13 residues. Looked up from germline, CDR1 is MDHEN and CDR2 is SYDVKM. V dropped 7 bases and J dropped 4 bases, with 13 bases sitting between them. This TCR was sampled from a man between 18 and 29 years old in good health. The V gene is TRBV28, the J gene TRBJ1-1, with D hard to call. Material for sequencing was blood. For the CDR3, the DNA is TGTGCCAGCACTCCGAGGTCTCGCACTGAAGCTTTCTTT. Protein sequence: CASTPRSRTEAFF.